The rows below give T cell receptor beta chains drawn from one sample of a study of cytomegalovirus exposure and HLA in healthy donors. Profiling relied on immunoSEQ multiplex PCR, and the TCRdb table lists in-frame clones only, not all of them. The sample has about 130,000 clones, around 77% seen once; the top ten hold 4.5% to 5%. What was sequenced was PBMCs. The receptors stem from a man aged 25-45 years in good health. Each CDR3 is given with its conserved first and last residue. The D gene is left open where the match is weak. Not every row has a clone size; where given, it reads once, few, many or a size class.

cdr3_nt: TGCGCCAGCAGCTTGGGGGCCACAGGGGAGCCGTCAGATACGCAGTATTTT
cdr3_aa: CASSLGATGEPSDTQYF
v_call: TRBV5-1
d_call: TRBD1
j_call: TRBJ2-3
clone_size: -

cdr3_nt: TGTGCCAGCAGCAGAGACTATGGCGGGGCTTACAATGAGCAGTTCTTC
cdr3_aa: CASSRDYGGAYNEQFF
v_call: TRBV5-6
d_call: -
j_call: TRBJ2-1
clone_size: -

cdr3_nt: TGTGCCAGCAGCAACCGGGACAGTGATACCGGGGAGCTGTTTTTT
cdr3_aa: CASSNRDSDTGELFF
v_call: TRBV7-9
d_call: TRBD1
j_call: TRBJ2-2
clone_size: -

cdr3_nt: TGTGCCAGCAGCCAATCGGGCAGGCAGAAATCCTATGGCTACACCTTC
cdr3_aa: CASSQSGRQKSYGYTF
v_call: TRBV16
d_call: -
j_call: TRBJ1-2
clone_size: -

cdr3_nt: TGTGCCAGCAGCTTGAGAGAGACCGGGGAGCTGTTTTTT
cdr3_aa: CASSLRETGELFF
v_call: TRBV7-3
d_call: -
j_call: TRBJ2-2
clone_size: -

cdr3_nt: TGTGCCAGCAGTTGGCAGGGCGGGAACACTGAAGCTTTCTTT
cdr3_aa: CASSWQGGNTEAFF
v_call: TRBV2
d_call: -
j_call: TRBJ1-1
clone_size: -

cdr3_nt: TGCACCCATAGCGGGAGGACAGATACGCAGTATTTT
cdr3_aa: CTHSGRTDTQYF
v_call: TRBV29-1
d_call: TRBD2
j_call: TRBJ2-3
clone_size: -

cdr3_nt: TGTGCCAGCAGCTTCACGGCGGGCTCGTACAATGAGCAGTTCTTC
cdr3_aa: CASSFTAGSYNEQFF
v_call: TRBV5-4
d_call: -
j_call: TRBJ2-1
clone_size: -

cdr3_nt: TGTGCCAGCAGTTGGGACTTGTCCGACGAGCAGTACTTC
cdr3_aa: CASSWDLSDEQYF
v_call: TRBV5-5
d_call: -
j_call: TRBJ2-7
clone_size: -

cdr3_nt: TGCGCCAGCAGCCAAGGGACAGGGGCAACTAATGAAAAACTGTTTTTT
cdr3_aa: CASSQGTGATNEKLFF
v_call: TRBV4-3
d_call: TRBD1
j_call: TRBJ1-4
clone_size: -

cdr3_nt: TGTGCCCTAGGGGACAGGGCCCTCGATGAGCAGTTCTTC
cdr3_aa: CALGDRALDEQFF
v_call: TRBV7-9
d_call: TRBD1
j_call: TRBJ2-1
clone_size: -

cdr3_nt: TGTGCCAGCAGACCTACTAGCGGTTCTTACAATGAGCAGTTCTTC
cdr3_aa: CASRPTSGSYNEQFF
v_call: TRBV5-4
d_call: TRBD2
j_call: TRBJ2-1
clone_size: -

cdr3_nt: TGTGCCAGCGGTTTGACTAGCGGTTTTGGCGGGGAGCTGTTTTTT
cdr3_aa: CASGLTSGFGGELFF
v_call: TRBV11-3
d_call: TRBD2
j_call: TRBJ2-2
clone_size: -

cdr3_nt: TGTGCCAGCAGTTACGTGTTGGGGGCCACTGAAGCTTTCTTT
cdr3_aa: CASSYVLGATEAFF
v_call: TRBV6-5
d_call: -
j_call: TRBJ1-1
clone_size: once

cdr3_nt: TGTGCCAGCACATCCCGACTGGCGGGAGGCAATGAGCAGTTCTTC
cdr3_aa: CASTSRLAGGNEQFF
v_call: TRBV7-8
d_call: TRBD2
j_call: TRBJ2-1
clone_size: once

cdr3_nt: TGTGCCAGCAGCACTGGGCCTGCCGGGGAACTCACTGAAGCTTTCTTT
cdr3_aa: CASSTGPAGELTEAFF
v_call: TRBV9
d_call: -
j_call: TRBJ1-1
clone_size: -

cdr3_nt: TGCGCCAGCAGCTTAGGCGGCCAAGAGACCCAGTACTTC
cdr3_aa: CASSLGGQETQYF
v_call: TRBV5-1
d_call: -
j_call: TRBJ2-5
clone_size: -

cdr3_nt: TGTGCCAGCAGCTCGGAGCCTGTGACTAGTCTGGTCTACGAGCAGTACTTC
cdr3_aa: CASSSEPVTSLVYEQYF
v_call: TRBV7-6
d_call: -
j_call: TRBJ2-7
clone_size: -

cdr3_nt: TGTGCCAGCAGTTCGGCTGGAGCGCCGCATGAGCAGTTCTTC
cdr3_aa: CASSSAGAPHEQFF
v_call: TRBV28
d_call: -
j_call: TRBJ2-1
clone_size: -

cdr3_nt: TGTGCCACCAGCCCGCGGTTGTCGCAAGAGACCCAGTACTTC
cdr3_aa: CATSPRLSQETQYF
v_call: TRBV15
d_call: -
j_call: TRBJ2-5
clone_size: -

cdr3_nt: TGTGCCTGGAGGCTACTTGGGGGGGACGAAAAACTGTTTTTT
cdr3_aa: CAWRLLGGDEKLFF
v_call: TRBV30
d_call: -
j_call: TRBJ1-4
clone_size: -

cdr3_nt: TGCGCCAGCAGCCAAAACCAGGCCAAAAACATTCAGTACTTC
cdr3_aa: CASSQNQAKNIQYF
v_call: TRBV4-1
d_call: -
j_call: TRBJ2-4
clone_size: once

cdr3_nt: TGTTCCAGCAGCCCCAGTGCAGTAAACGAGCAGTACTTC
cdr3_aa: CSSSPSAVNEQYF
v_call: TRBV7-9
d_call: -
j_call: TRBJ2-7
clone_size: few

cdr3_nt: TGTGCCAGTAGTGCCGGGACTAGCGCCGTTCGCCAGACCCAGTACTTC
cdr3_aa: CASSAGTSAVRQTQYF
v_call: TRBV19
d_call: TRBD2
j_call: TRBJ2-5
clone_size: -

cdr3_nt: TGTGCCAGCAGTTTCGGGCTAGCGAGCACAGATACGCAGTATTTT
cdr3_aa: CASSFGLASTDTQYF
v_call: TRBV27
d_call: -
j_call: TRBJ2-3
clone_size: -

cdr3_nt: TGCGCCAGCAGCCTCGGGACAGTCGGATCCTATGGCTACACCTTC
cdr3_aa: CASSLGTVGSYGYTF
v_call: TRBV5-1
d_call: TRBD1
j_call: TRBJ1-2
clone_size: -

cdr3_nt: TGTGCCAGCAGTTCAGGAGGGTTCTTGGAGCAGTACTTC
cdr3_aa: CASSSGGFLEQYF
v_call: TRBV28
d_call: -
j_call: TRBJ2-7
clone_size: -

cdr3_nt: TGTGCCAGCAGATCACGGCGGGGGCGGGGCACAGATACGCAGTATTTT
cdr3_aa: CASRSRRGRGTDTQYF
v_call: TRBV7-2
d_call: -
j_call: TRBJ2-3
clone_size: -

cdr3_nt: TGCGCCAGCAGCTTGGCAGGGGACGTATTCTATGGCTACACCTTC
cdr3_aa: CASSLAGDVFYGYTF
v_call: TRBV5-1
d_call: -
j_call: TRBJ1-2
clone_size: -

cdr3_nt: TGTGCCAGCAGTTTTTGGGCTAGCTCCTTCGGCGAGCAGTACTTC
cdr3_aa: CASSFWASSFGEQYF
v_call: TRBV28
d_call: -
j_call: TRBJ2-7
clone_size: -

cdr3_nt: TGTGCCAGCAGCCGGGACAGGGCTAAAGAGCAGTACTTC
cdr3_aa: CASSRDRAKEQYF
v_call: TRBV5-8
d_call: TRBD1
j_call: TRBJ2-7
clone_size: -

cdr3_nt: TGTGCCAGCAGAATAGCGAACTCCTACGAGCAGTACTTC
cdr3_aa: CASRIANSYEQYF
v_call: TRBV6-1
d_call: -
j_call: TRBJ2-7
clone_size: -

cdr3_nt: TGCGCCAGCAGACCGGCGGAGAGCTCCTACGAGCAGTACTTC
cdr3_aa: CASRPAESSYEQYF
v_call: TRBV5-1
d_call: -
j_call: TRBJ2-7
clone_size: -

cdr3_nt: TGCGCCAGCAGACCTGACAGGGCAGCGGCGAGACCCGGGGAGCTGTTTTTT
cdr3_aa: CASRPDRAAARPGELFF
v_call: TRBV5-1
d_call: TRBD1
j_call: TRBJ2-2
clone_size: -

cdr3_nt: TGTGCCAGCAGCCAACTGGGTCGAGGGAGACAGGGAGAGCAGTTCTTC
cdr3_aa: CASSQLGRGRQGEQFF
v_call: TRBV14
d_call: TRBD1
j_call: TRBJ2-1
clone_size: -

cdr3_nt: TGTGCTAGTGGAAAGGGGCGGGGAGAGGCAGATACGCAGTATTTT
cdr3_aa: CASGKGRGEADTQYF
v_call: TRBV12-5
d_call: -
j_call: TRBJ2-3
clone_size: -

cdr3_nt: TGTGCCAGCAGCCCAGGACTAGCGGGAGGTAATGAGCAGTTCTTC
cdr3_aa: CASSPGLAGGNEQFF
v_call: TRBV5-4
d_call: TRBD2
j_call: TRBJ2-1
clone_size: -

cdr3_nt: TGTGCCAGCAGTTACGGAAGTGGGAGGGCCAGAGAGACCCAGTACTTC
cdr3_aa: CASSYGSGRARETQYF
v_call: TRBV6-6
d_call: TRBD2
j_call: TRBJ2-5
clone_size: -

cdr3_nt: TGTGCCAGCAGTCCCCGCGGGGGGAACACTGAAGCTTTCTTT
cdr3_aa: CASSPRGGNTEAFF
v_call: TRBV27
d_call: -
j_call: TRBJ1-1
clone_size: -

cdr3_nt: TGTGCCAGCAGTTACTCGGTTGGGGGGATGGCCAACGTCCTGACTTTC
cdr3_aa: CASSYSVGGMANVLTF
v_call: TRBV6-5
d_call: -
j_call: TRBJ2-6
clone_size: -

cdr3_nt: TGTGCCAGCAGTAGACATCTCTCTGGGGCCAACGTCCTGACTTTC
cdr3_aa: CASSRHLSGANVLTF
v_call: TRBV9
d_call: -
j_call: TRBJ2-6
clone_size: -

cdr3_nt: TGTGCCAGCAGCGCTAGCGGGATTGGGGCCAATGAGCAGTTCTTC
cdr3_aa: CASSASGIGANEQFF
v_call: TRBV2
d_call: TRBD2
j_call: TRBJ2-1
clone_size: once

cdr3_nt: TGTGCCAGTGCCCCCAGGACTAGCGGGAGGGAGACCCAGTACTTC
cdr3_aa: CASAPRTSGRETQYF
v_call: TRBV19
d_call: TRBD2
j_call: TRBJ2-5
clone_size: -

cdr3_nt: TGCACCACCAGATTCGGAATCGACAAGCGGGGGGCGCAGGCCTACGAGCAGTACTTC
cdr3_aa: CTTRFGIDKRGAQAYEQYF
v_call: TRBV1
d_call: -
j_call: TRBJ2-7
clone_size: -

cdr3_nt: TGTGCCAGCAGCGTAGAGGGACAGGGTAATGAAAAACTGTTTTTT
cdr3_aa: CASSVEGQGNEKLFF
v_call: TRBV9
d_call: TRBD1
j_call: TRBJ1-4
clone_size: -

cdr3_nt: TGTGCCAGCAGCCAGGGTGAGACAGGGGGCCTTCTCGACACTGAAGCTTTCTTT
cdr3_aa: CASSQGETGGLLDTEAFF
v_call: TRBV2
d_call: TRBD1
j_call: TRBJ1-1
clone_size: -

cdr3_nt: TGTGCCAGCACCAACAGGGAAAATGAAAAACTGTTTTTT
cdr3_aa: CASTNRENEKLFF
v_call: TRBV6-1
d_call: -
j_call: TRBJ1-4
clone_size: few

cdr3_nt: TGTGCCAGCAGCTTAGATGCTAGCGGGGAGACCCAGTACTTC
cdr3_aa: CASSLDASGETQYF
v_call: TRBV11-3
d_call: TRBD2
j_call: TRBJ2-5
clone_size: once

cdr3_nt: TGTTCCAGCAGCTTATCGGGAGAACGCTACGAGCAGTACTTC
cdr3_aa: CSSSLSGERYEQYF
v_call: TRBV7-9
d_call: -
j_call: TRBJ2-7
clone_size: -

cdr3_nt: TGTGCCAGCAGTGACCCCGGGACAGGGATCAATGAGCAGTTCTTC
cdr3_aa: CASSDPGTGINEQFF
v_call: TRBV25-1
d_call: TRBD1
j_call: TRBJ2-1
clone_size: -

cdr3_nt: TGTGCCAGTAGTAAGGACAGGGATAACACTGAAGCTTTCTTT
cdr3_aa: CASSKDRDNTEAFF
v_call: TRBV19
d_call: TRBD1
j_call: TRBJ1-1
clone_size: few

cdr3_nt: TGTGCCAGCAGAAACAGGGCCTCTGGAAACACCATATATTTT
cdr3_aa: CASRNRASGNTIYF
v_call: TRBV5-5
d_call: -
j_call: TRBJ1-3
clone_size: -

cdr3_nt: TGTGCCTGCCGCGTGGGCCTCTCTGGAAACACCATATATTTT
cdr3_aa: CACRVGLSGNTIYF
v_call: TRBV30
d_call: -
j_call: TRBJ1-3
clone_size: -